This passage covers 17 T cell receptor beta chains from one sample sequenced in a study of OX40 agonist ivuxolimab in advanced cancers. TCRdb keeps only in-frame clones here, not all; method: immunoSEQ multiplex PCR. Of 53,000 or so clones listed, about 80% were seen once; the top ten hold around 2%. This sample comprised CD4+ or CD8+ T cells sorted from blood, obtained in a trial of the OX40 agonist ivuxolimab. These receptors all stem from an adult with an advanced solid tumor such as melanoma, head and neck, liver or kidney cancer.

The chain joins TRBV7-2 to TRBJ2-5; 8 bases line up with TRBD1. Germline values: CDR1 SGHTA, CDR2 FQGNSA. This CDR3 has 14 amino acids. Trimming removed 1 base from V and 2 bases from J; junction bases left unmatched: 0. The chain's CDR3 is CASSLGQGQETQYF. CDR3 DNA: TGTGCCAGCAGCTTAGGACAGGGGCAAGAGACCCAGTACTTC.

The chain recombines TRBV5-1 with TRBJ2-1, with D perhaps TRBD2 (6 bases). V lost 3 bases and J 9 bases, leaving 13 bases between the germline ends. The CDR3 length is 13 residues. Germline CDR1 is SGHRS and CDR2 is YFSETQ. This chain's CDR3 is CASSSTSRSEQFF. CDR3 nucleotides: TGCGCCAGCAGCTCGACTAGTAGATCTGAGCAGTTCTTC. The variable domain in full, with the rest retrieved from reference TRBV5-1 and TRBJ2-1, is KAGVTQTPRYLIKTRGQQVTLSCSPISGHRSVSWYQQTPGQGLQFLFEYFSETQRNKGNFPGRFSGRQFSNSRSEMNVSTLELGDSALYLCASSSTSRSEQFFGPGTRLTVL.

The chain is built from TRBV9 and TRBJ1-1; 9 bases are a match to TRBD1. Germline V gene lookup returns CDR1 SGDLS and CDR2 YYNGEE. The CDR3 is 13 residues long. Trimming at V came to 3 bases and at J to 8 bases, leaving 5 bases not matched to a gene. The CDR3 DNA reads TGTGCCAGCAGCGCGGGACAGGGCTTCGAAGCTTTCTTT. Its protein product is CASSAGQGFEAFF.

J is TRBJ2-1 and V is TRBV5-5, with 7 nucleotides matching TRBD2. CDR1 is SGHKS, CDR2 YYEKEE, per germline (reference sequence). The CDR3 runs 15 residues. After removal of 0 bases from V and 4 bases from J, the junction contained 4 bases not matched to a gene. CDR3 sequence reads: CASSLGLAEYNEQFF. CDR3 sequence (DNA): TGTGCCAGCAGCTTGGGTCTAGCGGAATACAATGAGCAGTTCTTC.

The V gene is TRBV9, the J gene TRBJ2-2, with D possibly being TRBD1 (5 bases). The V and J ends lost 5 bases and 6 bases respectively, with 20 bases between them. This CDR3 comprises 16 residues. From germline, CDR1 is SGDLS and CDR2 YYNGEE. CDR3 DNA: TGTGCCAGCAGTAAGGGGTCGTCTGGGTACCCCGGGGAGCTGTTTTTT. Residues: CASSKGSSGYPGELFF.

This clone qualifies as medium-sized (0.01 to 0.1%). This sequence joins TRBV15 and TRBJ1-4; D gene uncertain. Germline CDR1 LNHNV, CDR2 YYDKDF (reference sequence). V was pared by 0 bases and J by 0 bases, with 11 bases between. This CDR3 is built from 17 residues. DNA for the CDR3: TGTGCCACCAGCAGAGATCGGAGGAGTGCAACTAATGAAAAACTGTTTTTT. Residues: CATSRDRRSATNEKLFF.

Here the CDR3 DNA reads TGTGCCAGCAGCTTGGCCCGCAGGGGGGGCTACACCTTC. Its protein is CASSLARRGGYTF. The chain employs TRBV5-6 and TRBJ1-2, with 7 positions matching TRBD1. This CDR3 contains 13 residues. Germline V gene sequence: CDR1 SGHDT, CDR2 YYEEEE. The junction had 4 bases not matched to a gene; V was cut back by 0 bases and J by 8 bases.

The V call is TRBV11-2, the J call TRBJ2-7, with D uncertain. Trimming stripped 1 base from V and 9 bases from J, with 13 bases between. Germline V CDR1 and CDR2: SGHAT, FQNNGV. The CDR3 length is 13 residues. CDR3 in DNA: TGTGCCAGCAGCTTAGGTTCTTTCAGTCCGCAGTACTTC. Its protein product is CASSLGSFSPQYF.

This chain uses TRBV7-9 with TRBJ2-7; possible D gene TRBD2, 6 bases. V was cut by 1 base and J by 7 bases, with 11 bases left in between. CDR3 length: 13 residues. CDR1 and CDR2 (germline): SEHNR, FQNEAQ (reference sequence). In nucleotides, the CDR3 is TGTGCCAGCAGCTTAGGCGGGGTTAGTGAGCAGTACTTC. Protein sequence: CASSLGGVSEQYF. The entire variable domain, with the rest obtained from reference TRBV7-9 and TRBJ2-7, is as follows: DTGVSQNPRHKITKRGQNVTFRCDPISEHNRLYWYRQTLGQGPEFLTYFQNEAQLEKSRLLSDRFSAERPKGSFSTLEIQRTEQGDSAMYLCASSLGGVSEQYFGPGTRLTVT.

CDR3 DNA: TGCGCCAGCAGTGAGTCTCGCGGACAGGGGCCTATTCAGTACTTC. Its protein product is CASSESRGQGPIQYF. The V call is TRBV10-2, the J call TRBJ2-4; 9 nucleotides match TRBD1. The length of the CDR3 is 15 residues. Unmatched junction bases numbered 7, after V lost 0 bases and J lost 10 bases. Per germline, CDR1 WSHSY and CDR2 SAAADI.

J is TRBJ2-3 and V is TRBV11-1; 8 bases align to TRBD1. CDR3 size: 15 residues. V was pared by 5 bases and J by 2 bases, with 6 bases of the junction left unmatched. In germline, CDR1 is SGHAT, CDR2 FQDESV (reference sequence). Here the CDR3 reads CASSHRQGITDTQYF. As DNA, the CDR3 is TGTGCCAGCAGCCATCGACAGGGGATCACAGATACGCAGTATTTT.

This sequence joins TRBV10-3 and TRBJ2-5; the D is unclear. Trimming took off 4 bases at V and 11 bases at J, with 20 bases between the two ends. The V gene's germline CDR1 is ENHRY and CDR2 SYGVKD. This CDR3 region has 14 residues. The CDR3 DNA is TGTGCCATCAGTGCAACGGTCGAAGGCACACGGCAGTACTTC. This encodes CAISATVEGTRQYF.

This clone was detected once. V gene TRBV29-1 combines with J gene TRBJ2-5; TRBD2 matches at 9 bases. CDR1 is SQVTM and CDR2 is ANQGSEA in the germline V gene. This CDR3 spans 15 amino acids. Trimming removed 6 bases from V and 1 base from J; junction bases left unmatched: 9. DNA for the CDR3: TGCAGCGTCTTAACTAGCGGGTTTACCCAAGAGACCCAGTACTTC. Encoded protein: CSVLTSGFTQETQYF. Variable domain in full (rest from reference TRBV29-1 and TRBJ2-5): SAVISQKPSRDICQRGTSLTIQCQVDSQVTMMFWYRQQPGQSLTLIATANQGSEATYESGFVIDKFPISRPNLTFSTLTVSNMSPEDSSIYLCSVLTSGFTQETQYFGPGTRLLVL.

The CDR3: CASSLDRDYGYTF. The CDR3 nucleotides are TGTGCCAGCAGTTTAGACAGGGACTATGGCTACACCTTC. The rearrangement joins TRBV6-1 to TRBJ1-2; 7 bases map to TRBD1. The CDR3 sequence is 13 residues long. CDR1 and CDR2 from the germline V gene are MNHNS and SASEGT. The junction had 3 bases not matched to a gene; V was cut back by 5 bases and J by 3 bases.

The CDR3 nucleotides read TGTGCCAGCAGTTTATCCGACTTAATAATGAACACTGAAGCTTTCTTT. It specifies CASSLSDLIMNTEAFF. The chain couples TRBV28 to TRBJ1-1; no definite D call. CDR1 MDHEN and CDR2 SYDVKM come from the germline V gene. Trimming left V 1 base short and J 0 bases short, with 12 bases between. The CDR3 spans 16 residues.

This clone turned up a few times. J is TRBJ2-7 and V is TRBV5-4; D is ambiguous. CDR1 and CDR2 (germline): SGHNT, YYREEE (reference sequence). The CDR3 runs 11 residues. The CDR3 nucleotides are TGTGCTTATACTAACTCCTACGAGCAGTACTTC. Translation gives CAYTNSYEQYF. Supplemented by reference TRBV5-4 and TRBJ2-7, the full variable domain reads ETGVTQSPTHLIKTRGQQVTLRCSSQSGHNTVSWYQQALGQGPQFIFQYYREEENGRGNFPPRFSGLQFPNYSSELNVNALELDDSALYLCAYTNSYEQYFGPGTRLTVT.

Here the CDR3 DNA reads TGTGCCAGCAGTTACTCGAGGGTGGGAGAGACCCAGTACTTC. This translates into CASSYSRVGETQYF. The chain links TRBV6-5 to TRBJ2-5; the D gene is possibly TRBD2 (5 bases). The V gene lost 0 bases and the J gene lost 4 bases, with 9 bases spanning the gap. Germline V gives CDR1 MNHEY, CDR2 SVGAGI. The CDR3 consists of 14 residues.